This T cell receptor (beta chain) was recovered during a study of CD8 T cells in ankylosing spondylitis. MiXCR, run by TCRdb on the 5' RACE reads, gives a single entry per CDR3 protein. In the table there are about 150,000 distinct CDR3 sequences, about 42% of which are singletons. Trimming cost V 0 bases and J 0 bases, with 19 bases left between them. Germline CDR1 is MNHEY and CDR2 is SVGAGI. The CDR3 totals 19 residues. This TCR derives from a male donor with ankylosing spondylitis. Sequencing was done on a sample of synovial fluid, either unsorted or a sorted T cell fraction (not recorded which). V gene TRBV6-5 combines with J gene TRBJ2-3; TRBD2 might be the D (5 bases). CDR3 amino acids: CASSYSSSVPSFSTDTQYF. The CDR3 coding sequence is TGTGCCAGCAGTTACTCGAGTAGCGTCCCGAGTTTTAGCACAGATACGCAGTATTTT.